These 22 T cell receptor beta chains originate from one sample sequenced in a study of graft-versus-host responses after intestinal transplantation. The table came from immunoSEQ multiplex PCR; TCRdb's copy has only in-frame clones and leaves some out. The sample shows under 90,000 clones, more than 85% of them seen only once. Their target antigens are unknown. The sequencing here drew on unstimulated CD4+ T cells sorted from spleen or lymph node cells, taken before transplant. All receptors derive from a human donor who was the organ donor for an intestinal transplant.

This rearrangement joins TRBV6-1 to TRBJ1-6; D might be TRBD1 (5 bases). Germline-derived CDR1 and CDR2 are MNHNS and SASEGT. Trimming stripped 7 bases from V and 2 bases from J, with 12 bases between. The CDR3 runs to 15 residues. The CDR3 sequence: CASMSGLTYNSPLHF. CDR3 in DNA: TGTGCCAGCATGTCAGGGCTGACCTATAATTCACCCCTCCACTTT.

The CDR3 loop reads CASSRQGPTEAFF. For the CDR3, the DNA is TGTGCCAGCAGTAGGCAGGGTCCCACTGAAGCTTTCTTT. This sequence joins TRBV6-5 and TRBJ1-1; possibly TRBD1 for D (5 bases). V lost 5 bases and J lost 4, with 11 bases in between. This CDR3 is 13 amino acids long. CDR1 is MNHEY and CDR2 is SVGAGI in the germline V gene.

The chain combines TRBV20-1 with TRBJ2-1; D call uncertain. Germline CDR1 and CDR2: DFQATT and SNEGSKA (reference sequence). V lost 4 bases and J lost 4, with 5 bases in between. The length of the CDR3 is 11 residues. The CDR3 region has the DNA TGCAGTGCTAATAGATACAATGAGCAGTTCTTC. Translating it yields CSANRYNEQFF.

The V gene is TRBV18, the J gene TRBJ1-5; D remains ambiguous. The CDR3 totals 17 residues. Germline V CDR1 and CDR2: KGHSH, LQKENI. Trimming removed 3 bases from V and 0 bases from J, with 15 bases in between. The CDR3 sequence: CASSPLPTKNSNQPQHF. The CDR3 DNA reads TGTGCCAGCTCACCCCTACCGACAAAAAATAGCAATCAGCCCCAGCATTTT. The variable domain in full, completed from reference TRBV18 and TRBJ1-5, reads NAGVMQNPRHLVRRRGQEARLRCSPMKGHSHVYWYRQLPEEGLKFMVYLQKENIIDESGMPKERFSAEFPKEGPSILRIQQVVRGDSAAYFCASSPLPTKNSNQPQHFGDGTRLSIL.

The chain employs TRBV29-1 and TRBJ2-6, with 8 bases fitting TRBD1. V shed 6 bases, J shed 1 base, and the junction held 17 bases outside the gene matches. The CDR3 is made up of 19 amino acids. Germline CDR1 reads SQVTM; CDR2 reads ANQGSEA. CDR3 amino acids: CSVGPVGQVGFSGANVLTF. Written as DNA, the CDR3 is TGCAGCGTCGGACCCGTGGGACAGGTAGGATTTTCTGGGGCCAACGTCCTGACTTTC.

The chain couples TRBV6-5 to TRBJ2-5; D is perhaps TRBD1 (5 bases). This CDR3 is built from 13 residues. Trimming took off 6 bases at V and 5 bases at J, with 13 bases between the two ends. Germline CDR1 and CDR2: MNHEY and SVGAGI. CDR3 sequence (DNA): TGTGCCAGCAGGCCCCAGGGTCTTGAGACCCAGTACTTC. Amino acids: CASRPQGLETQYF.

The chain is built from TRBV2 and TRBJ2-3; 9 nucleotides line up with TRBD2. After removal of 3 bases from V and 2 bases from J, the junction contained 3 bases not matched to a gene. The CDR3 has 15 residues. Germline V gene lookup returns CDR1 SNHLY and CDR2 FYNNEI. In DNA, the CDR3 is TGTGCCAGCAGTGAGGCTAGCGGGATCACAGATACGCAGTATTTT. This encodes CASSEASGITDTQYF.

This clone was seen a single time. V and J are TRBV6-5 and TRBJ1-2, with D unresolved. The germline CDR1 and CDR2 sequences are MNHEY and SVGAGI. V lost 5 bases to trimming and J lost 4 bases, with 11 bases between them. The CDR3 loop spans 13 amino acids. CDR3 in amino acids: CASSETVSYGYTF. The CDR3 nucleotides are TGTGCCAGCAGTGAAACAGTGTCCTATGGCTACACCTTC.

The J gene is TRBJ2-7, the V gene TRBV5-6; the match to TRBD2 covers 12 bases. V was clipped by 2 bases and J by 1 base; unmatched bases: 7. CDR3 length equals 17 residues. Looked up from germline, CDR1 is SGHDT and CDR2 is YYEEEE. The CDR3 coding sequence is TGTGCCAGCAGCTTTTTCTCACTAGCGGGAGGTTCCTACGAGCAGTACTTC. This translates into CASSFFSLAGGSYEQYF. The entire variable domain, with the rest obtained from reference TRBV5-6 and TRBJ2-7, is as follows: DAGVTQSPTHLIKTRGQQVTLRCSPKSGHDTVSWYQQALGQGPQFIFQYYEEEERQRGNFPDRFSGHQFPNYSSELNVNALLLGDSALYLCASSFFSLAGGSYEQYFGPGTRLTVT.

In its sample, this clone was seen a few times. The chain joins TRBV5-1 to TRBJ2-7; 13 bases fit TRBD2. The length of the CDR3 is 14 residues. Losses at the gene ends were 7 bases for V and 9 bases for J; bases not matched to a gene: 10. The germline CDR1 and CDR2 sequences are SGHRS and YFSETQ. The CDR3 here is CASGELAGGPPQYF. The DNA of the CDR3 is TGCGCCAGCGGGGAACTAGCGGGAGGGCCTCCGCAGTACTTC.

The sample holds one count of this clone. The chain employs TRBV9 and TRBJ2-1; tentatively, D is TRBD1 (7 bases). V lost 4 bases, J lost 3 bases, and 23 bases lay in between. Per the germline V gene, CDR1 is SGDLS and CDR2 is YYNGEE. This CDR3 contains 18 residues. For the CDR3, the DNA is TGTGCCAGCAGCACGAGACTCAGCAGGGGGGCTTTCTACAATGAGCAGTTCTTC. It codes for CASSTRLSRGAFYNEQFF.

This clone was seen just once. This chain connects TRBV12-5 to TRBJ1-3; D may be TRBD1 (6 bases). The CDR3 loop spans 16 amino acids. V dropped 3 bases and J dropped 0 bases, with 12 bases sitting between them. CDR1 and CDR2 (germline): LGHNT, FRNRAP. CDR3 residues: CASGFRGGISGNTIYF. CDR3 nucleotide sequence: TGTGCTAGTGGTTTCAGAGGGGGAATCTCTGGAAACACCATATATTTT.

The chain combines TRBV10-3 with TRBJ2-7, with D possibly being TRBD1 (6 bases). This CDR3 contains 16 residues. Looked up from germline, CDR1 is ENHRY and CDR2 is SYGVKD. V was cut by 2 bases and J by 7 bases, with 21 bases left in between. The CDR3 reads CAISEATYRVLGEQYF. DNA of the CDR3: TGTGCCATCAGTGAGGCAACTTACAGGGTTTTGGGGGAGCAGTACTTC.

CDR3 coding DNA: TGTGCCAGCAGCCCCTGGGGGGATCTAGCCGGGGACATTCAGTACTTC. It is translated as CASSPWGDLAGDIQYF. This chain uses TRBV7-9 with TRBJ2-4; tentatively, D is TRBD2 (6 bases). Trimming cost V 5 bases and J 8 bases, with 22 bases left between them. Germline V gene sequence: CDR1 SEHNR, CDR2 FQNEAQ (reference sequence). The CDR3 spans 16 residues.

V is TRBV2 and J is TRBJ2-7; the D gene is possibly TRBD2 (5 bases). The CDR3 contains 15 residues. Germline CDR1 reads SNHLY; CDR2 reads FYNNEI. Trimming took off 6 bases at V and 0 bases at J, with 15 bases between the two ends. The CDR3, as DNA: TGTGCCAGCAGGTTCGAGAGGGCGAACTCCTACGAGCAGTACTTC. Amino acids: CASRFERANSYEQYF.

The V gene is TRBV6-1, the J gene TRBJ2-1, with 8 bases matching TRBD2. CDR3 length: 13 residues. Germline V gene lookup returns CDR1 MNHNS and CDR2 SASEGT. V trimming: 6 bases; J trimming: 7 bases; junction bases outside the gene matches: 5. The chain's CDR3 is CASRGTRWNEQFF. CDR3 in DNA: TGTGCCAGCAGAGGGACTAGATGGAATGAGCAGTTCTTC.

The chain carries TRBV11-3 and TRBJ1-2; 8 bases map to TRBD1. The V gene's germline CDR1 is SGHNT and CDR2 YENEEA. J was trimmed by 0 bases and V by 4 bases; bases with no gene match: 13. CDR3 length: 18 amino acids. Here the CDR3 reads CASSSPDRVEGTNYGYTF. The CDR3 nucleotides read TGTGCCAGCAGCTCGCCGGACAGGGTAGAGGGGACTAACTATGGCTACACCTTC.

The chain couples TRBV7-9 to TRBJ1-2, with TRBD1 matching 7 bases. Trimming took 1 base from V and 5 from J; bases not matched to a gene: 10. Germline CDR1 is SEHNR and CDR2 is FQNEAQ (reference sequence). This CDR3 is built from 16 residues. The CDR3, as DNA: TGTGCCAGCAGCTTAGGACAGGGCAAATTACGATATGGCTACACCTTC. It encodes CASSLGQGKLRYGYTF.

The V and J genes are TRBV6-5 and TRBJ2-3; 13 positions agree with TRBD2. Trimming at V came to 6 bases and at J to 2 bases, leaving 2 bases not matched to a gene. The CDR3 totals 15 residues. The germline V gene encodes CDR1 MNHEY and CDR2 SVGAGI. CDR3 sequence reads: CASRGLAGNTDTQYF. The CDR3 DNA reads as TGTGCCAGCAGGGGACTAGCGGGGAACACAGATACGCAGTATTTT.

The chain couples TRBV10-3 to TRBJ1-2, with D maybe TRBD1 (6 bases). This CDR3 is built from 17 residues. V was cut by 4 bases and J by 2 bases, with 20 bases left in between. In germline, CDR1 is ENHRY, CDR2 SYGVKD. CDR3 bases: TGTGCCATCAGTGCATCTTCCTACAGGGAAGGGAACTATGGCTACACCTTC. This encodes CAISASSYREGNYGYTF.

For the CDR3, the DNA is TGTGCCAGTAGTATCCGAACAGGCAGCAATCAGCCCCAGCATTTT. This gives the protein CASSIRTGSNQPQHF. The chain combines TRBV19 with TRBJ1-5; a possible D gene is TRBD1 (5 bases). This CDR3 region has 15 residues. Trimming pared 3 bases from V and 1 base from J, leaving 10 bases between. Germline CDR1 is LNHDA and CDR2 is SQIVND (reference sequence).

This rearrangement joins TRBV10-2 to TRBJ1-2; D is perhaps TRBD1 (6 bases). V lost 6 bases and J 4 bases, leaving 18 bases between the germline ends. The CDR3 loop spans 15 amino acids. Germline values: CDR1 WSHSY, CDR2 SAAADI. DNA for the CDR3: TGCGCCAGCAGGGCCCGGGAGGGGGGGAGCTATGGCTACACCTTC. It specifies CASRAREGGSYGYTF.